The T cell receptor beta chain under discussion was sequenced for a study of PD-1 blockade in classical Hodgkin lymphoma (TCRdb year 2020). A note on the overall study: Nivolumab dosing was 3 mg/kg intravenously every 2 weeks, continuing until either disease progression or unacceptable toxicity. The study used TCR beta sequencing and CyTOF to define a peripheral blood immune signature of response to PD-1 blockade in classical Hodgkin lymphoma. Beyond this particular receptor, the publication reports: Trial patients with a complete response had baseline diversity similar to that of newly diagnosed patients, while partial responders and progressors had significantly lower diversity. Baseline TCR diversity was reported as lower in newly diagnosed patients than in healthy donors, and lower still in relapsed/refractory patients. The study was limited to a single clinical trial cohort, and causes of repertoire differences, possibly disease activity or prior therapy, remained undefined. CD4+ but not CD8+ TCR diversity rose significantly by C4D1 (p=0.0027 vs p=0.16), most apparent in complete responders (p=0.02). Diversity was lower in patients who began nivolumab less than 1 year after ASCT, so these patients were left out of later analyses to avoid confounding by immune reconstitution.

Including cysteine and phenylalanine, the CDR3 has 15 amino acids. Sample time point, as interpreted from the label and publication: cycle 2 day 1 (C2D1) of nivolumab. All trial patients had relapsed after autologous stem cell transplantation, with cohorts A, B and C differing in prior brentuximab vedotin exposure. A total of around 60 patients with relapsed/refractory classical Hodgkin lymphoma made up the trial cohort, and each patient's best overall response was complete response, partial response or progressive disease. In the multi-cohort phase II CheckMate 205 trial, trial patients received single-agent nivolumab. An independent review committee assessed best overall response using the 2007 International Working Group response criteria. Trial PBMCs were collected immediately before nivolumab initiation (C1D1) and during therapy at cycle 2 day 1 and cycle 4 day 1. After peripheral blood was drawn into 8 mL Vacutainer Cell Preparation Tubes, PBMCs were isolated by centrifugation and then cryopreserved.

Genomic DNA was extracted with the Qiagen DNeasy kit from unsorted PBMCs and from negatively selected CD4+ and CD8+ fractions. Using primers that anneal to V and J segments, immunoSEQ multiplex PCR amplified the TCR beta CDR3 regions. A synthetic immune receptor repertoire was used to minimize amplification bias, and any residual bias was removed computationally once sequencing was done. On the study's bioinformatics: Repertoire diversity was quantified as the Shannon entropy index using custom Python scripts. Unsorted, CD4+ and CD8+ repertoires were analyzed separately, except for combined analyses in which CD4+ and CD8+ sequences were merged in silico. Clonal expansion was defined as a frequency increase of at least 2-fold after treatment compared with C1D1, and clones undetected at baseline were assigned a pseudocount of 0.5. Clones with 0 or 1 copy at C1D1 were defined as singleton clones, while clones with 2 or more copies were defined as non-singleton clones. By matching protein sequences in sorted samples from the same patient, clones expanded in unsorted samples were annotated as CD4+, CD8+ or unknown. Diversity changes from C1D1 to C4D1 were tested in paired samples using Wilcoxon tests. The table comes from immuneACCESS by way of TCRdb, which keeps in-frame sequences with V and J called. Part of the clones is missing from these tables; in studies checked, under half for an unresolved V gene and the rest for unknown reasons. V, J and clone size were drawn from that table, and D and trimming were deduced from the DNA. For this sample there are roughly 31,000 clones; around three quarters appear just once. 3% to 4% of the sample is taken by the ten largest.

Remarks on this clone: The antigen this receptor binds is unknown. The DNA is omitted, as the CDR3 cannot be located on it reliably, and the CDR3 follows TCRdb's listing.

This chain joins TRBV21-1 to TRBJ2-7. TRBV21-1 is labeled a pseudogene. Sequences were derived from peripheral blood mononuclear cells (PBMCs), sampled before the second cycle of nivolumab. The source of this sequence is a human donor with classical Hodgkin lymphoma. CDR3 loop: CASSVGNGTLCEQYF.